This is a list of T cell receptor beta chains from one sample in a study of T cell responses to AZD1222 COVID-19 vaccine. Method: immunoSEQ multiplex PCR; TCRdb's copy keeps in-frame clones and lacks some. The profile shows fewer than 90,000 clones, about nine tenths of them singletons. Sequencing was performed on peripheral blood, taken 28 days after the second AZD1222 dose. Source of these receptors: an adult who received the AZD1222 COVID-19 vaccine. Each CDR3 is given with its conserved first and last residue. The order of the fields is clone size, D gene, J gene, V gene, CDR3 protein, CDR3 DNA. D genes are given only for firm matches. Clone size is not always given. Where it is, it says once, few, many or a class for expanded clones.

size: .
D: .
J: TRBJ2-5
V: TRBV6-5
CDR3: CASRGYQETQYF
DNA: TGTGCCAGCAGGGGGTATCAAGAGACCCAGTACTTC

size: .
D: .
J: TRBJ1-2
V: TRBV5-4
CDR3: CASSVTALSYGYTF
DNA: TGTGCCAGCAGCGTCACAGCCCTATCCTATGGCTACACCTTC

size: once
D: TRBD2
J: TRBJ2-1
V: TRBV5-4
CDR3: CASSLGLALDNEQFF
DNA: TGTGCCAGCAGCTTGGGACTAGCGCTTGACAATGAGCAGTTCTTC

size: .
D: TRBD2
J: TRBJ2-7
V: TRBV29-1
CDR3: CSVVREGYEQYF
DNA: TGCAGCGTGGTCCGGGAGGGCTACGAGCAGTACTTC

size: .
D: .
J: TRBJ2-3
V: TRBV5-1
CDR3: CASSLGGGSDTQYF
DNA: TGCGCCAGCAGCTTGGGAGGAGGATCAGATACGCAGTATTTT

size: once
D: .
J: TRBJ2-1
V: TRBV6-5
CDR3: CASTRGRGPWGEQFF
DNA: TGTGCCAGCACCAGGGGGAGGGGCCCATGGGGTGAGCAGTTCTTC

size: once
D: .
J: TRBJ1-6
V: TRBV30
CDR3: CAWSVGGMNSPLHF
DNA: TGTGCCTGGAGTGTAGGGGGGATGAATTCACCCCTCCACTTT

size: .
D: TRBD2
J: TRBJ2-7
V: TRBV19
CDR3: CASSTAGLADIYEQYF
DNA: TGTGCCAGTAGTACAGCGGGACTAGCGGACATATACGAGCAGTACTTC

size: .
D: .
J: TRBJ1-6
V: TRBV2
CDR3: CASGGTGGSNSPLHF
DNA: TGTGCCAGCGGCGGAACGGGGGGCTCCAATTCACCCCTCCACTTT

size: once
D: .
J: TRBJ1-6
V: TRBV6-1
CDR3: CASSEEAGSPLHF
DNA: TGTGCCAGCAGTGAAGAAGCAGGGTCACCCCTCCACTTT

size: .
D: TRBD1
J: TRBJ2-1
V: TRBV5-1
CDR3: CASSLAGTGLNEQFF
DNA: TGCGCCAGCAGCTTGGCCGGGACAGGGTTAAATGAGCAGTTCTTC

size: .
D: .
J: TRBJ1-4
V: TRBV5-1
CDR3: CASSRRGETPNEKLFF
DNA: TGCGCCAGCAGCAGACGGGGAGAGACGCCTAATGAAAAACTGTTTTTT